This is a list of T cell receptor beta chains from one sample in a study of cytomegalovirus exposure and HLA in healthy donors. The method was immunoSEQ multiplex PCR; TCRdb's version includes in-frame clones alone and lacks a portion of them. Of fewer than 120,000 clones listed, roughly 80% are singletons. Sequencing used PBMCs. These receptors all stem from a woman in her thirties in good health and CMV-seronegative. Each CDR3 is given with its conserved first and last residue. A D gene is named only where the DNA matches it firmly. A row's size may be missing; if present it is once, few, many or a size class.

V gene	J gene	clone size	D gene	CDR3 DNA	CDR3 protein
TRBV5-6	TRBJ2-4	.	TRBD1	TGTGCCAGCAGCCAGCGGACAGGGGCGTTAGCCAAAAACATTCAGTACTTC	CASSQRTGALAKNIQYF
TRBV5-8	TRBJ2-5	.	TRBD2	TGTGCCAGCAGCTGGGGACTAGCGGGACACCAAGAGACCCAGTACTTC	CASSWGLAGHQETQYF
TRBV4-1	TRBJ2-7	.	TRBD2	TGCGCCAGCAGCTCTTGGACTAGCTCTGCCTACGAGCAGTACTTC	CASSSWTSSAYEQYF
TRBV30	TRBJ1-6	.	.	TGTGCCTGGACCCCCGGGGGTTATTCACCCCTCCACTTT	CAWTPGGYSPLHF
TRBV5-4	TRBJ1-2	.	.	TGTGCCAGCAGACCGTCTGGGACTAATGGCTACACCTTC	CASRPSGTNGYTF
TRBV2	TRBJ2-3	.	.	TGTGCCAGCAGGGCGGGTGCAGATACGCAGTATTTT	CASRAGADTQYF
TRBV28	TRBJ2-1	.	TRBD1	TGTGCCAGCAGTTTAATCCAAGGAAGACAGGGGGTTTGGGGGGACAATGAGCAGTTCTTC	CASSLIQGRQGVWGDNEQFF
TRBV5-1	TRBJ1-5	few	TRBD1	TGCGCCAGCAGCAGCGGACAGGGAGGCAATCAGCCCCAGCATTTT	CASSSGQGGNQPQHF
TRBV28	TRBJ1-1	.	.	TGTGCCAGCAGTTTTTTTGGAGACAGGACGGCTTTCTTT	CASSFFGDRTAFF
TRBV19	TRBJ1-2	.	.	TGTGCCAGTAGCGGGGAGCGTGGCTACACCTTC	CASSGERGYTF
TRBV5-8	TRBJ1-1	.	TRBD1	TGTGCCAGCAGCCCGAGACAGGGGGTCATGAACACTGAAGCTTTCTTT	CASSPRQGVMNTEAFF
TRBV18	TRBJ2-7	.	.	TGTGCCAGCTCCCCCAACAGGGAAGAGCAGTACTTC	CASSPNREEQYF
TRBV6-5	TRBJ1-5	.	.	TGTGCCAGCAGTCCCCAGGGAAATAGCAATCAGCCCCAGCATTTT	CASSPQGNSNQPQHF
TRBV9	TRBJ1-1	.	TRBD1	TGTGCCAGCAGCTCTCGGACAGGGACTGAAGCTTTCTTT	CASSSRTGTEAFF
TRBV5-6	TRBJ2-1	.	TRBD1	TGTGCCAGCAGCTTTAAAACAGGGGGAGATCTTGGCGAGCAGTTCTTC	CASSFKTGGDLGEQFF
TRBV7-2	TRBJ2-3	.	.	TGTGCCAGCAGCTTAGCACCCGCGGCAGATACGCAGTATTTT	CASSLAPAADTQYF
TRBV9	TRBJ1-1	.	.	TGTGCCAGCAGCGTAACGGGAGGAGGGGGGACTGAAGCTTTCTTT	CASSVTGGGGTEAFF
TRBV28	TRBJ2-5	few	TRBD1	TGTGCCAGCAGGATGGACAGGGGGCTAAAGACCCAGTACTTC	CASRMDRGLKTQYF
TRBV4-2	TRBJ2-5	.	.	TGTGCCAGCAGCCGCGACCCCGGCGGTGGGGAGACCCAGTACTTC	CASSRDPGGGETQYF
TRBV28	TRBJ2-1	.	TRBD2	TGTGCCAGCAGTTTACGGCGGGGGATCTACAATGAGCAGTTCTTC	CASSLRRGIYNEQFF
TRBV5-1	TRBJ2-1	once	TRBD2	TGCGCCAGCAGCCGGGTCGCGGGAGGGTCCAATGAGCAGTTCTTC	CASSRVAGGSNEQFF
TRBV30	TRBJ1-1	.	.	TGTGCCGGCAAACGGGGGAACACTGAAGCTTTCTTT	CAGKRGNTEAFF
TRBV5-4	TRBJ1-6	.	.	TGTGCCAGCAGCCGAAATCAGGGGTATAATTCACCCCTCCACTTT	CASSRNQGYNSPLHF
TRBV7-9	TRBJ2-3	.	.	TGTGCCAGCAGCTCTCTCATCTACACAGATACGCAGTATTTT	CASSSLIYTDTQYF
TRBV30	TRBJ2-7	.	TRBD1	TGTGCCTGGAACAGGGGCCTTAGCGAGCAGTACTTC	CAWNRGLSEQYF
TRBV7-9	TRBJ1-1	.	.	TGTGCCAGCAGCTTAGGATCGGAGTTGAAAGCTTTCTTT	CASSLGSELKAFF
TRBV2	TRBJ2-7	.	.	TGTGCCAGCAGTGGGTATCCGCAGGGATTGACCTACGAGCAGTACTTC	CASSGYPQGLTYEQYF
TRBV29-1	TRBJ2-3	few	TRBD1	TGCAGCGTATGGACAGGGTTTAACGCAGATACGCAGTATTTT	CSVWTGFNADTQYF
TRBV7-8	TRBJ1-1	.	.	TGTGCCAGCAGCTTCCTACCGGGACTCTTTGTTACTGAAGCTTTCTTT	CASSFLPGLFVTEAFF
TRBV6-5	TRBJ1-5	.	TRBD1	TGTGCCAGCAGCCCCCGGACAGGGAATCAGCCCCAGCATTTT	CASSPRTGNQPQHF
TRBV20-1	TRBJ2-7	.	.	TGCAGTGCTAGAGGTCAGTACGAGCAGTACTTC	CSARGQYEQYF
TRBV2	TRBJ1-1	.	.	TGTGCCAGCACAATTCTTCAGGGAAGAGGGAACACTGAAGCTTTCTTT	CASTILQGRGNTEAFF